Listed below are T cell receptor beta chains from one sample, sequenced in a study of shared clonotypes between healthy human individuals. This table comes from immunoSEQ multiplex PCR, and its TCRdb copy is limited to in-frame clones, with some not included. The table shows hundreds of thousands of clones, with approximately 73% occurring only once. Input material: memory CD4+ T cells sorted from blood. Every receptor here comes from a woman in her 30s in good health. Each CDR3 is given with its conserved first and last residue. D genes are given only for firm matches. Clone size, where shown, is once, few, many, or a class for clones that have expanded.

J,D,V,size,CDR3,DNA
TRBJ2-2,.,TRBV6-1,few,CASRPDKTGELFF,TGTGCCAGCAGGCCGGATAAGACCGGGGAGCTGTTTTTT
TRBJ1-2,.,TRBV2,few,CASKEQIVSGYTF,TGTGCCAGCAAAGAACAGATCGTATCAGGCTACACCTTC
TRBJ1-3,.,TRBV29-1,.,CSVDRQLAGNTIYF,TGCAGCGTTGACCGACAGTTAGCTGGAAACACCATATATTTT
TRBJ1-5,.,TRBV11-2,few,CASSLGLEQPQHF,TGTGCCAGCAGCTTAGGCCTAGAGCAGCCCCAGCATTTT
TRBJ1-4,.,TRBV5-1,.,CASSSGVDTTNEKLFF,TGCGCCAGCAGCTCCGGGGTGGATACAACTAATGAAAAACTGTTTTTT
TRBJ2-1,TRBD2,TRBV2,.,CASETGLAGAGEQFF,TGTGCCAGCGAGACCGGACTAGCGGGAGCAGGTGAGCAGTTCTTC
TRBJ2-5,TRBD2,TRBV5-1,.,CASSLVLAVLGETQYF,TGCGCCAGCAGCTTGGTACTAGCGGTCTTGGGGGAGACCCAGTACTTC
TRBJ2-2,.,TRBV6-5,.,CASSYSADRNAGELFF,TGTGCCAGCAGTTACTCGGCCGACAGAAACGCCGGGGAGCTGTTTTTT
TRBJ1-1,.,TRBV27,.,CASSIVPGTNTEAFF,TGTGCCAGCAGCATAGTCCCGGGAACAAACACTGAAGCTTTCTTT
TRBJ2-7,.,TRBV15,.,CATSRDGVGEQYF,TGTGCCACCAGCAGAGATGGAGTGGGGGAGCAGTACTTC
TRBJ2-1,.,TRBV5-4,.,CASSPPGGTYNEQFF,TGTGCCAGCAGCCCTCCCGGGGGAACCTACAATGAGCAGTTCTTC
TRBJ2-1,TRBD2,TRBV5-1,.,CAARTSGPYNEQFF,TGCGCCGCCCGAACTAGCGGACCATACAATGAGCAGTTCTTC
TRBJ2-7,.,TRBV5-1,few,CASSLGVMDEQYF,TGCGCCAGCAGCTTGGGGGTGATGGACGAGCAGTACTTC
TRBJ1-4,TRBD1,TRBV7-9,.,CASSLARQGLNEKLFF,TGTGCCAGCAGCTTAGCCCGACAGGGGCTTAATGAAAAACTGTTTTTT
TRBJ2-7,TRBD1,TRBV2,.,CASSRDRYTYEQYF,TGTGCCAGCAGTCGGGACAGGTATACCTACGAGCAGTACTTC
TRBJ2-5,TRBD2,TRBV5-1,once,CASSPTLTGGETQYF,TGCGCCAGCAGCCCGACCCTGACCGGGGGGGAGACCCAGTACTTC
TRBJ2-2,TRBD2,TRBV10-2,.,CASSEQSSGITGELFF,TGCGCCAGCAGTGAGCAGAGTAGCGGGATCACCGGGGAGCTGTTTTTT
TRBJ2-1,.,TRBV21-1,.,CASSTGVAGGPGWNEQFF,TGTGCCAGCAGCACGGGGGTAGCGGGAGGGCCAGGTTGGAATGAGCAGTTCTTC
TRBJ1-5,.,TRBV7-8,.,CASSFQGAGQPQHF,TGTGCCAGCAGCTTTCAGGGCGCGGGACAGCCCCAGCATTTT
TRBJ1-1,TRBD1,TRBV2,few,CASTQQGEDTEAFF,TGTGCCAGCACCCAACAGGGGGAGGACACTGAAGCTTTCTTT
TRBJ2-7,TRBD1,TRBV15,.,CATSRALILHRGKGEQYF,TGTGCCACCAGCAGAGCCTTGATTCTCCACAGGGGAAAGGGCGAGCAGTACTTC
TRBJ2-2,TRBD2,TRBV5-4,.,CASSSGTSGSTGELFF,TGTGCCAGCAGCTCTGGGACTAGCGGATCGACCGGGGAGCTGTTTTTT
TRBJ2-7,.,TRBV6-5,.,CASSYGDNSYYEQYF,TGTGCCAGCAGTTACGGGGACAACTCCTACTACGAGCAGTACTTC
TRBJ2-3,.,TRBV11-2,.,CASSLSPDTQYF,TGTGCCAGCAGCTTAAGCCCCGATACGCAGTATTTT
TRBJ2-7,.,TRBV28,.,CASSLFRRDVFQLHEQYF,TGTGCCAGCAGTTTATTCAGAAGGGACGTTTTTCAATTGCACGAGCAGTACTTC
TRBJ2-7,.,TRBV10-3,.,CAISGTGLGYEQYF,TGTGCCATCAGCGGGACTGGGCTTGGCTACGAGCAGTACTTC
TRBJ2-1,TRBD2,TRBV4-1,.,CASSQEWKSGREQFF,TGCGCCAGCAGCCAAGAATGGAAATCCGGGAGGGAGCAGTTCTTC
TRBJ2-2,.,TRBV29-1,few,CSVYNTGELFF,TGCAGCGTCTATAACACCGGGGAGCTGTTTTTT
TRBJ1-1,.,TRBV6-1,.,CASSEQSWGVFGTEAFF,TGTGCCAGCAGTGAGCAGAGCTGGGGGGTATTTGGCACTGAAGCTTTCTTT
TRBJ2-1,TRBD2,TRBV11-2,.,CASSPVSGSPHEQFF,TGTGCCAGCAGTCCCGTTAGCGGGAGTCCCCATGAGCAGTTCTTC
TRBJ2-5,.,TRBV6-1,.,CASSEGGVFQETQYF,TGTGCCAGCAGTGAAGGCGGAGTCTTCCAAGAGACCCAGTACTTC
TRBJ2-7,TRBD2,TRBV2,.,CASKASGSYEQYF,TGTGCCAGCAAGGCTAGCGGGAGCTACGAGCAGTACTTC
TRBJ1-1,TRBD1,TRBV6-6,.,CASSSTGGTEAFF,TGTGCCAGCAGCTCGACAGGGGGGACTGAAGCTTTCTTT
TRBJ1-5,TRBD1,TRBV19,.,CASRTTGGRQPQHF,TGTGCCAGTAGGACCACAGGGGGGAGGCAGCCCCAGCATTTT
TRBJ1-4,.,TRBV25-1,.,CASSEPLTRTNEKLFF,TGTGCCAGCAGTGAACCGTTGACAAGAACTAATGAAAAACTGTTTTTT
TRBJ1-5,TRBD1,TRBV10-3,few,CAISDRGKNQPQHF,TGTGCCATCAGTGACAGGGGGAAAAATCAGCCCCAGCATTTT
TRBJ2-2,.,TRBV28,.,CASIQNRVVIGELFF,TGTGCCAGCATCCAAAACAGGGTTGTCATCGGGGAGCTGTTTTTT
TRBJ1-1,.,TRBV5-1,few,CASSLTGYTEAFF,TGCGCCAGCAGCTTGACAGGCTACACTGAAGCTTTCTTT
TRBJ1-1,.,TRBV28,.,CASRLGGTRIRAFF,TGTGCCAGCAGATTGGGTGGGACTAGGATCCGAGCTTTCTTT
TRBJ2-7,TRBD2,TRBV19,.,CASSDEPGLASYEQYF,TGTGCCAGTAGTGATGAACCGGGACTAGCGTCTTACGAGCAGTACTTC
TRBJ2-7,TRBD1,TRBV6-6,.,CASSYSRDRGYEQYF,TGTGCCAGCAGTTACTCAAGGGACAGGGGCTACGAGCAGTACTTC
TRBJ1-2,.,TRBV18,.,CASSMDSYGYTF,TGTGCCAGCTCCATGGACAGCTATGGCTACACCTTC
TRBJ2-1,.,TRBV2,.,CASTVGPYNEQFF,TGTGCCAGCACAGTGGGGCCCTACAATGAGCAGTTCTTC
TRBJ1-4,.,TRBV6-5,.,CASRSGEKLFF,TGTGCCAGCAGATCCGGTGAAAAACTGTTTTTT
TRBJ1-2,.,TRBV4-2,many,CASSQGEGGYTF,TGTGCCAGCAGCCAAGGAGAGGGCGGCTACACCTTC
TRBJ1-1,.,TRBV4-1,few,CASSQGRGRITEAFF,TGCGCCAGCAGCCAAGGGCGGGGGCGAATAACTGAAGCTTTCTTT
TRBJ1-1,.,TRBV7-2,.,CASRGGRVNTEAFF,TGTGCCAGCAGGGGTGGCAGGGTGAACACTGAAGCTTTCTTT
TRBJ2-7,.,TRBV28,.,CASRRGPYEQYF,TGTGCCAGCAGGCGGGGACCCTACGAGCAGTACTTC
TRBJ1-1,.,TRBV30,many,CAWSLGVNTEAFF,TGTGCCTGGAGTTTAGGTGTGAACACTGAAGCTTTCTTT
TRBJ1-5,.,TRBV6-1,.,CASSEGPGLSQQPQHF,TGTGCCAGCAGTGAAGGCCCCGGGCTAAGCCAACAGCCCCAGCATTTT
TRBJ1-2,.,TRBV4-1,.,CASSQESQPKLYGYTF,TGCGCCAGCAGCCAAGAGAGTCAACCGAAGCTCTATGGCTACACCTTC
TRBJ2-3,TRBD2,TRBV4-2,.,CASSQEVRRREWSDTQYF,TGTGCCAGCAGCCAAGAAGTCCGACGGCGGGAGTGGTCAGATACGCAGTATTTT
TRBJ1-5,.,TRBV6-1,.,CASSATGYQPQHF,TGTGCCAGCAGTGCCACAGGGTATCAGCCCCAGCATTTT
TRBJ1-5,.,TRBV5-1,.,CASSLGLNQPQHF,TGCGCCAGCAGCTTGGGATTAAATCAGCCCCAGCATTTT
TRBJ2-7,.,TRBV10-2,once,CASSASGTYEQYF,TGCGCCAGCAGTGCATCCGGTACCTACGAGCAGTACTTC
TRBJ1-2,.,TRBV14,few,CASSFSAGVVGYTF,TGTGCCAGCAGCTTCTCAGCGGGGGTGGTTGGCTACACCTTC
TRBJ2-7,TRBD2,TRBV7-9,.,CASSLAPGGSGSYEQYF,TGTGCCAGCAGCTTAGCGCCGGGAGGGAGTGGCTCCTACGAGCAGTACTTC
TRBJ2-3,.,TRBV7-2,.,CASSGTGTDTQYF,TGTGCCAGCAGCGGGACGGGCACAGATACGCAGTATTTT
TRBJ1-4,.,TRBV15,.,CATSRDHLGDEKLFF,TGTGCCACCAGCAGAGATCATCTAGGAGATGAAAAACTGTTTTTT